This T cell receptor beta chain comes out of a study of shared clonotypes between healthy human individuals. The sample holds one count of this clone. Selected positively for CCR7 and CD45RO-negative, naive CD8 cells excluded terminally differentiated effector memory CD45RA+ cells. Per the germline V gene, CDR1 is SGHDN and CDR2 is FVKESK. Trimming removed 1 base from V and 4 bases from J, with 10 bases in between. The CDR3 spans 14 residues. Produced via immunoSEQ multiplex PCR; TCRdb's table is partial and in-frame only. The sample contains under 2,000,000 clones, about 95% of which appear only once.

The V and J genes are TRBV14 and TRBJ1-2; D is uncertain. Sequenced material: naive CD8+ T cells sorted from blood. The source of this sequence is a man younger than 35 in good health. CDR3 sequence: CASSQGRYSYGYTF. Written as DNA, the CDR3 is TGTGCCAGCAGCCAAGGAAGGTATAGCTATGGCTACACCTTC.